This T cell receptor (beta chain) was observed in a study of T cell responses to AZD1222 COVID-19 vaccine. Method: immunoSEQ multiplex PCR; TCRdb's copy keeps in-frame clones and lacks some. In the table there are roughly 130,000 clones, around 84% of which are singletons. This clone was found many times. Its matching antigen is unknown. Germline V gene data show CDR1 as MNHEY and CDR2 as SVGEGT. CDR3 length equals 15 residues. V shed 2 bases and J shed 0 bases, with 11 bases lying between them. Study findings and constraints: Seropositivity was recorded at baseline in only six AZD1222 recipients. Along spike, vaccine-associated CD4 TCRs were found throughout, with dominance at 160-218 and 743-854.

V is TRBV6-2 or TRBV6-3 and J is TRBJ2-7; D ambiguous. The TCR sequence derives from an adult in good health. The material sequenced was peripheral blood, taken on day 0 of AZD1222 vaccination. The CDR3 nucleotides are TGTGCCAGCAGTTACCACTCAGGACCCTCCTACGAGCAGTACTTC. Protein product: CASSYHSGPSYEQYF.